This TCR beta chain appears in the sequencing data of a study of blood T cell repertoires in COVID-19. Study in general: Specimens from acute and convalescent COVID-19 originated in the United States, Italy and Spain. T cells, B-cell-depleted T cells, or PBMCs supplied cDNA or gDNA.

Study processing details: For nucleated cells, counts were estimated from reference gene primer amplification. The protocol was immunoSEQ multiplex PCR, while the TCRdb copy is restricted to in-frame clones and leaves out a portion. That table is the source of V, J and clone size, and D and trimming were worked out from the DNA. This table holds about 180,000 clones, 87% found once. The sample comprised peripheral blood. The sequence derives from a woman in her forties or fifties with acute or convalescent COVID-19.

Here the CDR3 DNA reads TGTGCCAGCAGCAAAAGGAGAAGAGATTCTGGAAACACCATATATTTT. Translation gives CASSKRRRDSGNTIYF. The chain links TRBV21-1 to TRBJ1-3. TRBV21-1 constitutes a pseudogene. The CDR3 is made up of 16 amino acids.